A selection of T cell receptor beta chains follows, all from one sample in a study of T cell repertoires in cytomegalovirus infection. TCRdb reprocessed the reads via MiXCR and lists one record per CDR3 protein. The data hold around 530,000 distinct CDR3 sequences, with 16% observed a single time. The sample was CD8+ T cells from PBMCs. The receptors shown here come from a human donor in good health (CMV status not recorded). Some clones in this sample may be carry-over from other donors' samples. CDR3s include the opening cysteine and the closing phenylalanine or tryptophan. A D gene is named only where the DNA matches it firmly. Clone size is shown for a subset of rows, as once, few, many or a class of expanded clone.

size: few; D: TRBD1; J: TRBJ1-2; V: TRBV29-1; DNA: TGCAGCGTTGAAGATCGGAGACAGGGGGCCTTCTATGGCTACACCTTC; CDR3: CSVEDRRQGAFYGYTF
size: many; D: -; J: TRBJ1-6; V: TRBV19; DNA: TGTGCCAGTAGTATCGGAGATCCGAATTCACCCCTCCACTTT; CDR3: CASSIGDPNSPLHF
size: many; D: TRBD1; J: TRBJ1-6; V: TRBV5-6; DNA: TGTGCCAGCAGCGGCCCCCGGGACAGGGGTGGAGGTTTGAGGAATTCACCCCTCCACTTT; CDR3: CASSGPRDRGGGLRNSPLHF
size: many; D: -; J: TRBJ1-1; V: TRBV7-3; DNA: TGTGCCAGCAGCACACAAGGGGGCACTGAAGCTTTCTTT; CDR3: CASSTQGGTEAFF
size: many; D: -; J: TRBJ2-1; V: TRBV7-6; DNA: TGTGCCAGCAGCTTAGCGTTTGGAGCGGGTTTCAATGAGCAGTTCTTC; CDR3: CASSLAFGAGFNEQFF
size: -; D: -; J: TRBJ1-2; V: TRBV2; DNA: TGTGCCAGCAGTGGCCCCCGGGACGGCTGGGGCTACACCTTC; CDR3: CASSGPRDGWGYTF
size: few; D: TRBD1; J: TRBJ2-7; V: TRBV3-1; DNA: TGTGCCAGCAGCCAAGATAGTGACAGGGGATACGAGCAGTACTTC; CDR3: CASSQDSDRGYEQYF
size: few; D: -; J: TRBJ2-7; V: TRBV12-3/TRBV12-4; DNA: TGTGCCAGCAGTTTCAGTCAGGTCTCCTACGAGCAGTACTTC; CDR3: CASSFSQVSYEQYF
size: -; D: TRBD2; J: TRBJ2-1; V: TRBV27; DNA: TGTGCCAGCAGACCCGGGACTAGCTTTTACAATGAGCAGTTCTTC; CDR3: CASRPGTSFYNEQFF
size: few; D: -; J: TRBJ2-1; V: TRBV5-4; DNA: TGTGCCAGCAGCTATGGGCTCTTCAGCGAGCAGTTCTTC; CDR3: CASSYGLFSEQFF
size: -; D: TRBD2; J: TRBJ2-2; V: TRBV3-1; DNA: TGTGCCAGCAGCCCTCGTCGTAGCGGGGGAGCGAACACCGGGGTGCTGTTTTTT; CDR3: CASSPRRSGGANTGVLFF
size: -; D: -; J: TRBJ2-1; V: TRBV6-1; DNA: TGTGCCAGCAGTGAAGCCTTGGACAGCTACAATGAGCAGTTCTTC; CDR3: CASSEALDSYNEQFF
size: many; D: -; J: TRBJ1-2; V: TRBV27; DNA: TGTGCCAGCAGTGGCGGACAGTCTTATGGCTACACCTTC; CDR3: CASSGGQSYGYTF
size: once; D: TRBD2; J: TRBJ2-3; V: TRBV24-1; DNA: TGTGCCACCAGTGATTCTGGGACTAGCGGGGGGACGACAGATACGCAGTATTTT; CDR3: CATSDSGTSGGTTDTQYF
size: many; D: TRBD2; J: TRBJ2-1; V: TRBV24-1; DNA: TGTGCCACCAGTGATTCAGGACTAGCGGGAGCAAACGGGCTCGAGCAGTTCTTC; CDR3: CATSDSGLAGANGLEQFF
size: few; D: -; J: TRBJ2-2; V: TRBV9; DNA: TGTGCCAGCAGCGTAGTTCGGGTAGCCATGAACACCGGGGAGCTGTTTTTT; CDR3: CASSVVRVAMNTGELFF
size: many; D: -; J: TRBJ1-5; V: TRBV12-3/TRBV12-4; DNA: TGTGCCAGCAGTTTTGCCCTAGGGGGGCAGGTTAGCAATCAGCCCCAGCATTTT; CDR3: CASSFALGGQVSNQPQHF
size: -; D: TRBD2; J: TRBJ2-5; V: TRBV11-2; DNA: TGTGCCAGCAGCTTAGTTAGCGGGGGGGCAAAGACCCAGTACTTC; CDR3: CASSLVSGGAKTQYF
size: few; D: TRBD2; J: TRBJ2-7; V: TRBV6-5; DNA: TGTGCCAGCAGTTACACTAGCGGGAGGGATCGCGAGCAGTACTTC; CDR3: CASSYTSGRDREQYF
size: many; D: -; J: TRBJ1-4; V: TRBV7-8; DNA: TGTGCCAGCAGCTTAGTGACACAGCCAGTCCCGGAAAAACTGTTTTTT; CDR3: CASSLVTQPVPEKLFF
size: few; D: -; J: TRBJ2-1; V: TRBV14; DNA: TGTGCCAGCAGCCAAGATGGGAGTCTCCTCTCCTACAATGAGCAGTTCTTC; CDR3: CASSQDGSLLSYNEQFF
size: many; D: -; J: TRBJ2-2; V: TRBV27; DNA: TGTGCCAGCTCGATACGGTACCCCACAGGGAACACCGGGGAGCTGTTTTTT; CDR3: CASSIRYPTGNTGELFF
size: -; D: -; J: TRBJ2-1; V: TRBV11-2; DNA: TGTGCCAGCAGCCCAGGTGTGGACAATGAGCAGTTCTTC; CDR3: CASSPGVDNEQFF
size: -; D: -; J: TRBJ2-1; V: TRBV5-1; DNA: TGCGCCAGCAGCTTGGGACTGGGAGTGAGTGACAATGAGCAGTTCTTC; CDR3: CASSLGLGVSDNEQFF
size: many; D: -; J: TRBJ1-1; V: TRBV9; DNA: TGTGCCAGCAGCGCGGGGGGCAGAGTGAACACTGAAGCTTTCTTT; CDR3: CASSAGGRVNTEAFF
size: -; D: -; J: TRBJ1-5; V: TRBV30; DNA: TGTGCCTGGAGTGTCCGCCGGGGTGGCAATCAGCCCCAGCATTTT; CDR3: CAWSVRRGGNQPQHF
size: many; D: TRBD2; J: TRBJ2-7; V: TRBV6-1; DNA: TGTGCCAGCAGGTCCCCTAGCGGGAGCTTCGAGCAGTACTTC; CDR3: CASRSPSGSFEQYF
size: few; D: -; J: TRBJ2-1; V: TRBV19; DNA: TGTGCCAGCCACCAGGGGCCCTACAATGAGCAGTTCTTC; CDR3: CASHQGPYNEQFF
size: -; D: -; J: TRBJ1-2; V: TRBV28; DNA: TGTGCCAGCAGTTTACTAACTGTGGGGGGTAGCTATGGCTACACCTTC; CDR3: CASSLLTVGGSYGYTF
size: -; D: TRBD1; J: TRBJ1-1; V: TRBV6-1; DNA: TGTGCCAGCACAACCCCCGGGACAGGGGATGAAGCTTTCTTT; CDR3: CASTTPGTGDEAFF
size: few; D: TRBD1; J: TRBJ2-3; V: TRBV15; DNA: TGTGCCACCAGTGGACAGGGGGCGCGAGATACGCAGTATTTT; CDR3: CATSGQGARDTQYF
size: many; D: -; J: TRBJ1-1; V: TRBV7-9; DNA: TGTGCCAGCAGCTTAGGACACCCGAACACTGAAGCTTTCTTT; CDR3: CASSLGHPNTEAFF
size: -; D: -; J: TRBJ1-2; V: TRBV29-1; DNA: TGCAGCGCCGGCCAAGGACAGTTCTATGGCTACACCTTC; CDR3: CSAGQGQFYGYTF
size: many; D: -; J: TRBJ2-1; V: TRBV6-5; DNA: TGTGCCAGCAGGGAAGGATCAAGCTCCTACAATGAGCAGTTCTTC; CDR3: CASREGSSSYNEQFF
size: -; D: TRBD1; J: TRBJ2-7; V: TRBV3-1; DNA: TGTGCCAGCAGCCAAGAGCCGAGACAGGGCTACGAGCAGTACTTC; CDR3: CASSQEPRQGYEQYF
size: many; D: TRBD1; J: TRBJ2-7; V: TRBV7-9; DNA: TGTGCCAGCAGCATTCCGGGACAGGGGGTCGAGCAGTACTTC; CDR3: CASSIPGQGVEQYF
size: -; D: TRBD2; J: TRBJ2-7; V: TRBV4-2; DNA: TGTGCCAGCAGCCAAATTGGACTAGCGGGCCCCTCCTACGAGCAGTACTTC; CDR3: CASSQIGLAGPSYEQYF
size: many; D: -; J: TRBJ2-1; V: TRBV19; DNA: TGTGCCAGTAGTCCCGTCGAGAATCACAATGAGCAGTTCTTC; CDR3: CASSPVENHNEQFF
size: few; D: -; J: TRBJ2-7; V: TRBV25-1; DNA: TGTGCCAGCCGGGGGGCAGGATATGAGCAGTACTTC; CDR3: CASRGAGYEQYF
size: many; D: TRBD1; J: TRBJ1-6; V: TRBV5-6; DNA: TGTGCCAGCAGCTTCGGGACAGGGAATGGATCACCCCTCCACTTT; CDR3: CASSFGTGNGSPLHF
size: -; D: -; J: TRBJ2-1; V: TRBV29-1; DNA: TGCAGCGTTGAGGGCGGAGACTCCTACAATGAGCAGTTCTTC; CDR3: CSVEGGDSYNEQFF
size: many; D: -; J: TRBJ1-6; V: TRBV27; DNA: TGTGCCAGCAGTTTGGGTGGACAGACACGCGATTCACCCCTCCACTTT; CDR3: CASSLGGQTRDSPLHF
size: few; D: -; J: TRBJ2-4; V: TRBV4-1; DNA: TGCGCCAGCAGCCAAGGAGGCCAACGTCAGTACTTC; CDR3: CASSQGGQRQYF
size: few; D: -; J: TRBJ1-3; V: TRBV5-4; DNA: TGTGCCAGCAGCCCGGGGATGATCTCTGGAAACACCATATATTTT; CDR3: CASSPGMISGNTIYF
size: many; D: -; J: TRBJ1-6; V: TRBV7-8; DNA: TGTGCCAGCAGCTTACGACAGGAAAATTCACCCCTCCACTTT; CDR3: CASSLRQENSPLHF